Described below is a single TCR beta chain sequence and its context. The sample belongs to a study of shared clonotypes between healthy human individuals. After removal of 2 bases from V and 2 bases from J, the junction contained 10 bases not matched to a gene. Germline loops: CDR1 MGHRA, CDR2 YSYEKL. The CDR3 runs 17 residues. The assay was immunoSEQ multiplex PCR, and TCRdb's table has in-frame clones only and misses some. This table holds 470,000 or so clones, about 84% found once. The sample comprised PBMCs. This receptor was taken from a woman aged 40 to 50 in good health. Some clones in this sample may be carry-over from other donors' samples. The chain carries TRBV4-1 and TRBJ2-7; TRBD2 matches at 9 bases. The CDR3 bases are TGCGCCAGCAGCCAATACTACATCGGGACTAGCACCTACGAGCAGTACTTC. Translation gives CASSQYYIGTSTYEQYF.